Listed here are 30 T cell receptor beta chains from one sample, sequenced in a study of TIL therapy for anti-PD-1-resistant metastatic lung cancer. As for time point: pre-treatment sample, taken before nivolumab and TIL therapy. This was the immunoSEQ v3 assay. Libraries were prepared by immunoSEQ multiplex PCR; TCRdb keeps only in-frame clonotypes and omits some of them. The sample shows tens of thousands of clones, more than 60% of them seen only once. Source: blood, taken at baseline. These receptors all stem from a person aged 30 to 80 with non-small cell lung cancer.

DNA of the CDR3: TGTGCCAGCAGCACTAGCGGGGCTAGCCAAGAGACCCAGTACTTC. It specifies CASSTSGASQETQYF. The gene calls are TRBV9 and TRBJ2-5, with 10 nucleotides matching TRBD2. After removal of 4 bases from V and 1 base from J, the junction contained 4 bases not matched to a gene. CDR3 length: 15 residues. The germline V gene encodes CDR1 SGDLS and CDR2 YYNGEE.

The chain joins TRBV4-3 to TRBJ2-5; possibly TRBD1 or TRBD2 for D (6 bases each). The CDR3 extends over 17 amino acids. The germline V and J ends were trimmed by 3 bases and 1 base, with 18 bases remaining between them. Germline CDR1 reads LGHNA; CDR2 reads YSLEER. The CDR3 coding sequence is TGCGCCAGCAGCCAGGGGGACTCCATCAGGGGCCAAGAGACCCAGTACTTC. As protein: CASSQGDSIRGQETQYF.

V usage is TRBV29-1 and J usage is TRBJ1-1, with no clear D. The CDR3 totals 11 residues. The germline V and J ends were trimmed by 4 bases and 10 bases, with 13 bases remaining between them. CDR1 is SQVTM and CDR2 is ANQGSEA in the germline V gene. CDR3 in amino acids: CSVVLGISAFF. The CDR3, as DNA: TGCAGCGTTGTGTTGGGGATTTCAGCTTTCTTT.

The chain joins TRBV28 to TRBJ2-7, with 11 bases that match TRBD2. V shed 4 bases, J shed 3 bases, and the junction held 8 bases outside the gene matches. Germline lookup yields CDR1 MDHEN and CDR2 SYDVKM. This CDR3 comprises 16 residues. CDR3 nucleotides: TGTGCCAGCAGTTACCCGACTAGCGGGACATTCTACGAGCAGTACTTC. This codes for CASSYPTSGTFYEQYF. Looking up the rest from reference TRBV28 and TRBJ2-7 gives the full variable domain: DVKVTQSSRYLVKRTGEKVFLECVQDMDHENMFWYRQDPGLGLRLIYFSYDVKMKEKGDIPEGYSVSREKKERFSLILESASTNQTSMYLCASSYPTSGTFYEQYFGPGTRLTVT.

The chain couples TRBV6-5 to TRBJ2-6, with D unclear. Germline V gene sequence: CDR1 MNHEY, CDR2 SVGAGI. Trimming removed 2 bases from V and 4 bases from J, with 12 bases in between. The CDR3 runs 16 residues. The CDR3 loop is CASSYLELGGANVLTF. In DNA, the CDR3 is TGTGCCAGCAGTTACCTCGAGCTGGGAGGGGCCAACGTCCTGACTTTC.

The J gene is TRBJ2-5, the V gene TRBV2, with a weak D call TRBD1 (6 bases). With 5 bases removed from V and 3 bases from J, the gap between germline ends came to 16 bases. The CDR3 runs to 15 residues. Germline CDR1 reads SNHLY; CDR2 reads FYNNEI. CDR3 DNA sequence: TGTGCCAGCAGTATGGGGGCCAGAGTGGAAGAGACCCAGTACTTC. Residues: CASSMGARVEETQYF. Variable domain in full (rest from reference TRBV2 and TRBJ2-5): EPEVTQTPSHQVTQMGQEVILRCVPISNHLYFYWYRQILGQKVEFLVSFYNNEISEKSEIFDDQFSVERPDGSNFTLKIRSTKLEDSAMYFCASSMGARVEETQYFGPGTRLLVL.

This clone was seen more than once but under ten times. V and J are TRBV28 and TRBJ1-4; 7 positions agree with TRBD1. The CDR3 has 16 amino acids. Looked up from germline, CDR1 is MDHEN and CDR2 is SYDVKM. V shed 0 bases and J 4 bases; nucleotides not matched to a gene: 5. This CDR3 is CASSLWSTGINEKLFF. As DNA, the CDR3 is TGTGCCAGCAGTTTATGGTCGACAGGGATTAATGAAAAACTGTTTTTT.

This clone was counted between two and nine times. The chain employs TRBV30 and TRBJ1-3, with D possibly being TRBD1 (6 bases). Trimming took off 4 bases at V and 0 bases at J, with 19 bases between the two ends. Germline CDR1 GTSNPN, CDR2 SVGIG (reference sequence). This CDR3 is built from 17 residues. CDR3 sequence reads: CAWMAGGSPFSGNTIYF. CDR3 nucleotide sequence: TGTGCCTGGATGGCGGGGGGCAGCCCTTTCTCTGGAAACACCATATATTTT.

The chain has TRBV18 and TRBJ1-1; D unclear. The CDR3 has 15 amino acids. Deletions cut 5 bases from V and 1 base from J, with 14 bases between. Germline lookup yields CDR1 KGHSH and CDR2 LQKENI. The CDR3, as DNA: TGTGCCAGCTCAGGGTACGACGGAGCGAACACTGAAGCTTTCTTT. The encoded protein is CASSGYDGANTEAFF.

This clone was found a few times. The J gene is TRBJ1-1, the V gene TRBV4-3; TRBD1 matches at 7 bases. Germline V gene data show CDR1 as LGHNA and CDR2 as YSLEER. V shed 4 bases and J 3 bases; nucleotides not matched to a gene: 5. CDR3 length: 14 residues. The CDR3 bases are TGCGCCAGCAGCCGAGCGGGACAGTACACTGAAGCTTTCTTT. It specifies CASSRAGQYTEAFF.

DNA for the CDR3: TGTGCCAGCCTAGACAGACCCAACACCGGGGAGCTGTTTTTT. Amino acid sequence: CASLDRPNTGELFF. The chain uses TRBV2 and TRBJ2-2, with D possibly matching TRBD1 (5 bases). The CDR3 runs 14 residues. Trimming shortened V by 8 bases and J by 2 bases, and 12 bases separated the two germline ends. CDR1 is SNHLY and CDR2 is FYNNEI in the germline V gene.

This chain connects TRBV5-1 to TRBJ2-7, with 7 bases lining up with TRBD2. The V and J ends lost 5 bases and 4 bases, in that order; junction bases with no gene match: 12. The CDR3 covers 15 residues. Germline CDR1 reads SGHRS; CDR2 reads YFSETQ. CDR3 sequence: CASRPKAGVGYEQYF. CDR3 nucleotides: TGCGCCAGCAGACCAAAGGCGGGGGTAGGATACGAGCAGTACTTC.

The chain uses TRBV6-5 and TRBJ2-5; D gene unclear. The better agreement between TRBJ2-7 and the DNA end casts doubt on the J call. Germline CDR1 is MNHEY and CDR2 is SVGAGI. CDR3 length: 14 residues. CDR3 sequence: CASRVELLSYEQYF. Here the CDR3 DNA reads TGTGCCAGCAGGGTCGAGCTCTTAAGCTACGAGCAGTACTTC.

This chain's CDR3 is CASSLEHRGIIQETQYF. DNA for the CDR3: TGTGCCAGCAGCTTAGAACACAGGGGGATCATCCAAGAGACCCAGTACTTC. The chain links TRBV7-2 to TRBJ2-5, with 8 nucleotides matching TRBD1. The CDR3 extends over 17 amino acids. Trimming took 1 base from V and 1 from J; bases not matched to a gene: 8. CDR1 and CDR2 from the germline V gene are SGHTA and FQGNSA. The whole variable domain, remainder taken from reference TRBV7-2 and TRBJ2-5, is GAGVSQSPSNKVTEKGKDVELRCDPISGHTALYWYRQSLGQGLEFLIYFQGNSAPDKSGLPSDRFSAERTGGSVSTLTIQRTQQEDSAVYLCASSLEHRGIIQETQYFGPGTRLLVL.

This sequence joins TRBV4-3 and TRBJ1-2; 7 bases are a match to TRBD1. The CDR3 contains 15 residues. Germline CDR1 is LGHNA and CDR2 is YSLEER. V lost 4 bases, J lost 4 bases, and 9 bases stayed unmatched. Here the CDR3 DNA reads TGCGCCAGCAGCCGAGTACCCCGGGACAGCTATGGCTACACCTTC. It encodes CASSRVPRDSYGYTF.

The rearrangement uses TRBV28 and TRBJ2-3, with a possible D match to TRBD2 (6 bases). CDR3 length equals 13 residues. V dropped 7 bases and J dropped 3 bases, with 11 bases sitting between them. Germline loops: CDR1 MDHEN, CDR2 SYDVKM. CDR3 loop: CASTLGGTDTQYF. The CDR3 region has the DNA TGTGCCAGCACCCTGGGGGGAACAGATACGCAGTATTTT.

This clone was counted between two and nine times. This chain joins TRBV7-2 and TRBJ2-7; D not certain. This CDR3 is 13 amino acids long. Germline CDR1 reads SGHTA; CDR2 reads FQGNSA. With 1 base removed from V and 7 bases from J, the gap between germline ends came to 11 bases. CDR3 sequence: CASSLGSLWEQYF. For the CDR3, the DNA is TGTGCCAGCAGCTTAGGCTCCTTATGGGAGCAGTACTTC.

The chain has TRBV23-1 and TRBJ2-4; 7 bases align to TRBD2. TRBV23-1 is noted as an ORF with a role that remains uncertain. The CDR3 totals 15 residues. J gave up 5 bases and V 7 bases, and 11 bases lay outside the gene matches. CDR3 in amino acids: CASIGREHTENIQYF. The CDR3 DNA reads as TGCGCCAGCATCGGGCGGGAGCACACGGAAAACATTCAGTACTTC.

V gene TRBV4-1 combines with J gene TRBJ1-4; D might be TRBD1 (5 bases). V lost 4 bases, J lost 5 bases, and 8 bases lay in between. Germline V gene sequence: CDR1 MGHRA, CDR2 YSYEKL. The length of the CDR3 is 13 residues. CDR3 residues: CASSPWGNEKLFF. The CDR3 bases are TGCGCCAGCAGCCCATGGGGCAATGAAAAACTGTTTTTT.

The table lists this clone with a few counts. The V gene is TRBV7-9, the J gene TRBJ1-6; 9 positions match TRBD1. CDR1 and CDR2 (germline): SEHNR, FQNEAQ (reference sequence). The CDR3 is 16 residues long. Trimming cost V 1 base and J 9 bases; bases outside gene matches: 7. Here the CDR3 reads CASSLDWGGQGSPLHF. The CDR3 DNA follows: TGTGCCAGCAGCTTAGACTGGGGGGGACAGGGTTCACCCCTCCACTTT.

The chain uses TRBV7-8 and TRBJ1-1; D ambiguous. The V end was cut by 1 base, the J end by 5 bases, with 8 bases between. CDR1 is SGHVS and CDR2 is FQNEAQ in the germline V gene. This CDR3 contains 13 residues. Here the CDR3 reads CASSLGVVTEAFF. The CDR3 bases are TGTGCCAGCAGCTTAGGGGTGGTGACTGAAGCTTTCTTT.

DNA for the CDR3: TGTGCCAGCAAGATCAGGGCCTCGTCCCAAGAGACCCAGTACTTC. Residues: CASKIRASSQETQYF. V usage is TRBV28 and J usage is TRBJ2-5, with D possibly matching TRBD1 (5 bases). CDR3 size: 15 residues. Germline loops: CDR1 MDHEN, CDR2 SYDVKM. Trimming took 7 bases from V and 1 from J, leaving 16 bases between them.

V gene TRBV7-8 combines with J gene TRBJ2-2; D remains unclear. Germline loops: CDR1 SGHVS, CDR2 FQNEAQ. Trimming pared 4 bases from V and 7 bases from J, leaving 10 bases between. This CDR3 region has 13 residues. The CDR3 loop is CASSSNRDGELFF. The DNA for the CDR3 is TGTGCCAGCAGCTCAAATAGGGACGGGGAGCTGTTTTTT.

The chain employs TRBV5-1 and TRBJ1-1, with 7 bases identical to TRBD1. The junction had 6 bases not matched to a gene; V was cut back by 6 bases and J by 1 base. Germline V gene sequence: CDR1 SGHRS, CDR2 YFSETQ. The CDR3 has 14 residues. The CDR3 here is CASNPGQPNTEAFF. Here the CDR3 DNA reads TGCGCCAGCAACCCGGGACAGCCGAACACTGAAGCTTTCTTT.

The V call is TRBV9, the J call TRBJ2-7; 12 bases are shared with TRBD1. The CDR3 covers 16 residues. The germline V gene has CDR1 SGDLS and CDR2 YYNGEE. The trim removed 0 bases at V and 7 bases at J, leaving 8 bases unmatched. The DNA of the CDR3 is TGTGCCAGCAGCGTAGGCGAGGGACAGGGGGCGAAGGAGCAGTACTTC. Protein: CASSVGEGQGAKEQYF.

CDR3 nucleotides: TGTGCCAGCTCACCAGGGGGCCGGTACGAGCAGTACTTC. Its protein is CASSPGGRYEQYF. This sequence joins TRBV18 and TRBJ2-7, with D tentatively TRBD1 (6 bases). This CDR3 comprises 13 residues. Germline assignment: CDR1 KGHSH and CDR2 LQKENI. V lost 2 bases, J lost 4 bases, and 9 bases lay in between.

The chain joins TRBV2 to TRBJ2-2; 9 positions agree with TRBD1. Germline V CDR1 and CDR2: SNHLY, FYNNEI. Trimming at V came to 8 bases and at J to 4 bases, leaving 5 bases not matched to a gene. CDR3 size: 14 residues. For the CDR3, the DNA is TGTGCCAGCGCCGGGACAGGGAGCACCGGGGAGCTGTTTTTT. As protein: CASAGTGSTGELFF.

This chain joins TRBV11-2 and TRBJ2-1; TRBD2 agrees at 11 bases. Germline CDR1 and CDR2: SGHAT and FQNNGV. This CDR3 contains 15 residues. Germline trimming cut 4 bases from V and 7 bases from J; bases unmatched to any gene: 6. CDR3 in DNA: TGTGCCAGCAGCTCACTAGCGGGAGTGGGTAATGAGCAGTTCTTC. Encoded protein: CASSSLAGVGNEQFF.

The rearrangement joins TRBV28 to TRBJ1-6, with 7 bases aligning to TRBD1. Germline V gene sequence: CDR1 MDHEN, CDR2 SYDVKM. J lost 7 bases, V lost 6 bases, and 6 bases had no gene match. The CDR3 sequence is 14 residues long. CDR3 region: CASRTPGQNSPLHF. DNA of the CDR3: TGTGCCAGCAGGACGCCGGGACAGAATTCACCCCTCCACTTT.

This chain links TRBV5-8 with TRBJ2-5; D is undetermined. The CDR3 runs to 14 residues. Per germline, CDR1 SGHTS and CDR2 YDEGEE. The V end was cut by 2 bases, the J end by 0 bases, with 8 bases between. CDR3 sequence: CASSLTGYQETQYF. In nucleotides, the CDR3 is TGTGCCAGCAGCTTAACCGGTTACCAAGAGACCCAGTACTTC.